The 3 T cell receptor beta chains given below trace back to one sample, sequenced in a study of blood T cell repertoires in COVID-19. TCRdb's table, derived via immunoSEQ multiplex PCR, lists solely in-frame clones and lacks some. The table includes some 350,000 clones, around 90% detected once. Material for sequencing was PBMCs or T cells enriched from blood (not recorded which). The receptors here all came from a man aged 25 to 40 who had recovered from COVID-19.

The rearrangement uses TRBV18 and TRBJ2-7; a weak D match, TRBD1 (6 bases). Germline CDR1 reads KGHSH; CDR2 reads LQKENI. CDR3 size: 17 residues. The V end lost 1 base, the J end lost 0 bases, and 16 bases lay between the germline ends. The CDR3 region is CASSPLNRAGTSYEQYF. CDR3 coding DNA: TGTGCCAGCTCACCACTAAACAGGGCGGGCACCTCCTACGAGCAGTACTTC.

The genes are TRBV10-3 and TRBJ1-3, with a tentative D call TRBD1 (6 bases). Germline V lookup: CDR1 ENHRY, CDR2 SYGVKD. The CDR3 contains 15 residues. Trimming pared 9 bases from V and 3 bases from J, leaving 18 bases between. CDR3 in amino acids: CAIGPGVSFGNTIYF. The CDR3 bases are TGTGCCATAGGACCAGGGGTTAGTTTTGGAAACACCATATATTTT.

This chain uses TRBV19 with TRBJ1-1; D is uncertain. The V gene lost 0 bases and the J gene lost 3 bases, with 14 bases spanning the gap. The CDR3 runs to 16 residues. Germline CDR1 LNHDA, CDR2 SQIVND (reference sequence). CDR3 amino acids: CASSIDLETWDTEAFF. CDR3 nucleotide sequence: TGTGCCAGTAGTATAGATCTCGAGACATGGGACACTGAAGCTTTCTTT.